This passage covers 20 T cell receptor beta chains from one sample sequenced in a study of T cells in Graves' hyperthyroidism and ophthalmopathy. RNA transcripts were the template for amplifying TCR beta CDR3 regions. The TCR CDR3 was amplified in a first-round RT-PCR using the HTBI primer set. Via MiXCR, TCRdb re-called the multiplex PCR reads, giving one row per CDR3 protein. Among a few hundred thousand distinct CDR3 sequences listed, less than 20% were seen once. The sequencing sample was made of blood. These receptors all stem from a woman in her 30s with Graves' hyperthyroidism.

The table lists this clonotype with many counts. V gene TRBV4-3 combines with J gene TRBJ1-2; D not resolved. The germline V gene encodes CDR1 LGHNA and CDR2 YSLEER. The CDR3 has 15 residues. V shed 0 bases and J shed 0 bases, with 8 bases lying between them. This CDR3 reads CASSQDRTANYGYTF. Written as DNA, the CDR3 is TGCGCCAGCAGCCAAGATCGAACAGCTAACTATGGCTACACCTTC.

This clonotype was observed at least ten times. This chain uses TRBV3-1 with TRBJ1-1; TRBD1 is a possible D gene (6 bases). From germline, CDR1 is LGHDT and CDR2 YNNKEL (reference sequence). The CDR3 is 15 residues long. V dropped 4 bases and J dropped 6 bases, with 18 bases sitting between them. CDR3 residues: CASSPKAGTSPEAFF. The DNA of the CDR3 is TGTGCCAGCAGCCCTAAAGCCGGGACATCTCCTGAAGCTTTCTTT.

The gene calls are TRBV11-2 and TRBJ2-6, with D possibly TRBD2 on 6 matching bases. The CDR3 contains 15 residues. V lost 3 bases, J lost 3 bases, and 9 bases lay in between. Germline loops: CDR1 SGHAT, CDR2 FQNNGV. The CDR3 DNA sequence: TGTGCCAGCAGCTTTAGGGAGGTTGGGGCCAACGTCCTGACTTTC. This translates into CASSFREVGANVLTF.

This clonotype has ten or more counts. The chain combines TRBV11-2 with TRBJ1-1, with D maybe TRBD1 (5 bases). Per germline, CDR1 SGHAT and CDR2 FQNNGV. Trimming took 4 bases from V and 0 from J, leaving 9 bases between them. There are 14 residues in the CDR3. The CDR3 sequence: CASSSQVLNTEAFF. CDR3 coding DNA: TGTGCCAGCAGCTCACAGGTTCTGAACACTGAAGCTTTCTTT.

Many counts were recorded for this clonotype. This sequence joins TRBV15 and TRBJ1-5; 8 positions agree with TRBD1. Germline CDR1 LNHNV, CDR2 YYDKDF (reference sequence). Trimming removed 5 bases from V and 3 bases from J; junction bases left unmatched: 6. CDR3 length: 15 amino acids. DNA for the CDR3: TGTGCCACCAGCGACAGGGGTAGGGTCAATCAGCCCCAGCATTTT. It encodes CATSDRGRVNQPQHF.

The V call is TRBV28, the J call TRBJ2-3; 10 bases map to TRBD2. CDR3 length equals 18 residues. The ends lost 6 bases at V and 5 bases at J; junction bases unmatched: 17. Germline V gene sequence: CDR1 MDHEN, CDR2 SYDVKM. DNA for the CDR3: TGTGCCAGCAGAACCACCCGCTCAGCGGGAGGGCCGGGAGATACGCAGTATTTT. It encodes CASRTTRSAGGPGDTQYF.

This clonotype has ten or more counts. The V call is TRBV10-3, the J call TRBJ2-1, with TRBD2 matching over 11 bases. Germline V CDR1 and CDR2: ENHRY, SYGVKD. With V trimmed by 11 bases and J by 2 bases, 5 bases remained unmatched. This CDR3 spans 14 amino acids. In DNA, the CDR3 is TGTGCCGTTAGCGGGAGGGGAACCTACAATGAGCAGTTCTTC. Translating it yields CAVSGRGTYNEQFF.

This clonotype came up a few times. The chain couples TRBV4-1 to TRBJ2-3; 7 nucleotides match TRBD2. The CDR3 totals 17 residues. V shed 0 bases, J shed 1 base, and the junction held 7 bases outside the gene matches. Per germline, CDR1 MGHRA and CDR2 YSYEKL. CDR3 nucleotides: TGCGCCAGCAGCCAAGAATCAGCGGGAAGGGGCACAGATACGCAGTATTTT. It specifies CASSQESAGRGTDTQYF.

The V gene is TRBV27, the J gene TRBJ2-7; TRBD1 aligns across 7 bases. CDR3 length: 16 amino acids. Germline V gene lookup returns CDR1 MNHEY and CDR2 SMNVEV (reference sequence). The V segment lost 0 bases and the J segment 5 bases; nucleotides outside the gene matches: 10. The CDR3 DNA follows: TGTGCCAGCAGTTTATCTTATGGCACAGGGGCGGACGAGCAGTACTTC. Its protein is CASSLSYGTGADEQYF.

This clonotype was counted a few times. The J gene is TRBJ2-3, the V gene TRBV19, with D possibly matching TRBD1 (7 bases). The V gene's germline CDR1 is LNHDA and CDR2 SQIVND (reference sequence). Trimming cost V 3 bases and J 3 bases, with 10 bases left between them. The CDR3 covers 14 residues. CDR3 bases: TGTGCCAGTAGTATGGGGGGACAGACAGATACGCAGTATTTT. This codes for CASSMGGQTDTQYF.

CDR3 in amino acids: CATSRDVQETQYF. The CDR3 DNA reads TGTGCCACCAGCAGAGACGTACAAGAGACCCAGTACTTC. J is TRBJ2-5 and V is TRBV15; D unresolved. Germline-derived CDR1 and CDR2 are LNHNV and YYDKDF (reference sequence). The CDR3 is 13 amino acids. Trimming pared 0 bases from V and 2 bases from J, leaving 4 bases between.

This clonotype was counted between two and nine times. This rearrangement joins TRBV10-3 to TRBJ2-1; TRBD1 matches 9 bases. The CDR3 sequence is 15 residues long. V dropped 2 bases and J dropped 4; count of bases not matched to a gene: 3. Germline CDR1 ENHRY, CDR2 SYGVKD. In DNA form, the CDR3 reads TGTGCCATCAGTGAGCGAGGGACAGGGTACAATGAGCAGTTCTTC. Amino acid sequence: CAISERGTGYNEQFF.

In its sample, this clonotype was seen many times. The rearrangement joins TRBV11-2 to TRBJ2-7, with a weak D call TRBD1 (5 bases). Germline V gives CDR1 SGHAT, CDR2 FQNNGV. Trimming cost V 5 bases and J 3 bases, with 11 bases left between them. The CDR3 contains 13 residues. The CDR3 sequence is CASSLRQLYEQYF. CDR3 nucleotide sequence: TGTGCCAGCAGCCTACGACAGCTCTACGAGCAGTACTTC.

There are many counts of this clonotype. The chain links TRBV7-6 to TRBJ2-3; 8 nucleotides line up with TRBD1. This CDR3 comprises 16 residues. In germline, CDR1 is SGHVS, CDR2 FNYEAQ. Germline trimming cut 5 bases from V and 4 bases from J; bases unmatched to any gene: 11. Here the CDR3 reads CASSAQTGEPPDTQYF. CDR3 nucleotides: TGTGCCAGCAGCGCCCAGACAGGGGAGCCCCCAGATACGCAGTATTTT.

This clonotype was observed at least ten times. This sequence joins TRBV12-3 or TRBV12-4 and TRBJ2-7; D is undetermined. The CDR3 totals 13 residues. Between the trimmed V and J ends, which lost 1 base and 6 bases, there was a span of 10 bases. CDR3 coding DNA: TGTGCCAGCAGTTTAGGGTACGGAACCGAGCAGTACTTC. Translating it yields CASSLGYGTEQYF.

Many counts were recorded for this clonotype. CDR3 sequence: CSARDRVGAEQYF. In DNA, the CDR3 is TGCAGTGCTAGGGACAGGGTAGGAGCCGAGCAGTACTTC. This chain joins TRBV20-1 and TRBJ2-7; 8 bases line up with TRBD1. V gave up 3 bases and J gave up 6 bases; unmatched junction bases: 7. CDR3 length: 13 amino acids. Per germline, CDR1 DFQATT and CDR2 SNEGSKA (reference sequence).

Of note for this clonotype: Just one base apart from a much larger clone, this may be a read error. V is TRBV7-2 and J is TRBJ2-7, with D possibly TRBD2 on 6 matching bases. This CDR3 is built from 17 residues. V lost 5 bases and J lost 1, with 21 bases in between. CDR1 and CDR2 (germline): SGHTA, FQGNSA. The CDR3 is CASSTSWQGLISYEQYF. In DNA form, the CDR3 reads TGTGCCAGCAGCACCTCTTGGCAGGGACTCATTTCCTACGAGCAGTACTTC.

In its sample, this clonotype was seen a few times. J is TRBJ1-1 and V is TRBV6-1; D is undetermined. The CDR3 has 16 amino acids. The germline V and J ends were trimmed by 8 bases and 0 bases, with 19 bases remaining between them. CDR1 and CDR2 from the germline V gene are MNHNS and SASEGT. The CDR3 spells CASVGSSQKVNTEAFF. CDR3 coding DNA: TGTGCCAGCGTCGGCAGCTCCCAAAAGGTGAACACTGAAGCTTTCTTT.

This clonotype has only a few counts. The rearrangement joins TRBV20-1 to TRBJ2-5, with a weak D call TRBD2 (7 bases). The CDR3 is made up of 11 amino acids. In germline, CDR1 is DFQATT, CDR2 SNEGSKA (reference sequence). V lost 6 bases and J lost 12, with 17 bases in between. The CDR3 bases are TGCAGTGCCGACGGGGGGCCGCATGAGTACTTC. Protein: CSADGGPHEYF.

The chain is built from TRBV3-1 and TRBJ2-2; the match to TRBD2 covers 13 bases. Germline assignment: CDR1 LGHDT and CDR2 YNNKEL (reference sequence). The CDR3 extends over 16 amino acids. With 6 bases clipped from V and 6 bases from J, the junction kept 7 bases outside the gene matches. Written as DNA, the CDR3 is TGTGCCAGCAGTAAAACTAGCGGGAGGGCCCCCGGGGAGCTGTTTTTT. This sequence encodes CASSKTSGRAPGELFF.